These T cell receptor beta chains were read from a single sample in a study of graft-versus-host responses after intestinal transplantation. The data were produced by immunoSEQ multiplex PCR, yet TCRdb's version contains in-frame clones alone and is incomplete. This sample has 70,000 to 95,000 clones; about 93% occur once, and the top ten carry 1.1%. Their target antigens are unknown. Sequenced here: unstimulated CD8+ T cells sorted from spleen or lymph node cells, sampled before transplant. The receptor source for this set is a human donor who was the organ donor for an intestinal transplant. The CDR3 runs from the conserved cysteine through the conserved F or W. A D gene is named only where the DNA matches it firmly. Only some rows state a clone size, as once, few, many or a class for expanded clones.

clone_size,v_call,j_call,d_call,cdr3_aa,cdr3_nt
once,TRBV7-9,TRBJ1-1,NA,CASSLRGSGNTEAFF,TGTGCCAGCAGCTTAAGGGGATCGGGGAACACTGAAGCTTTCTTT
NA,TRBV4-1,TRBJ2-1,TRBD2,CASSQGLAGGPNEQFF,TGCGCCAGCAGCCAAGGCCTAGCGGGGGGGCCAAATGAGCAGTTCTTC
NA,TRBV7-6,TRBJ1-1,TRBD1,CASSPRGSGGTEAFF,TGTGCCAGCAGCCCCAGGGGGTCTGGGGGCACTGAAGCTTTCTTT
NA,TRBV19,TRBJ1-5,NA,CASSPQGGQPQHF,TGTGCCAGTAGTCCCCAGGGAGGGCAGCCCCAGCATTTT
NA,TRBV27,TRBJ2-3,NA,CASSDRSGATDTQYF,TGTGCCAGCAGTGACAGGAGTGGGGCCACAGATACGCAGTATTTT
NA,TRBV5-5,TRBJ2-5,NA,CASSLVWAGRMGETQYF,TGTGCCAGCAGCTTGGTCTGGGCGGGACGAATGGGGGAGACCCAGTACTTC
NA,TRBV4-1,TRBJ1-3,NA,CASSQEGGFRGESGNTIYF,TGCGCCAGCAGCCAAGAAGGCGGGTTCCGGGGTGAATCTGGAAACACCATATATTTT
NA,TRBV6-5,TRBJ1-2,NA,CASSYLTGIGGYTF,TGTGCCAGCAGTTACCTAACAGGGATCGGTGGCTACACCTTC
NA,TRBV30,TRBJ1-1,NA,CAWGTGAEAFF,TGTGCCTGGGGTACAGGAGCTGAAGCTTTCTTT
NA,TRBV9,TRBJ2-3,NA,CASSVVGAGGDTQYF,TGTGCCAGCAGCGTAGTGGGGGCAGGCGGCGATACGCAGTATTTT
NA,TRBV7-3,TRBJ2-5,TRBD2,CASSQSGGQETQYF,TGTGCCAGCAGTCAAAGCGGGGGTCAAGAGACCCAGTACTTC
NA,TRBV7-9,TRBJ2-1,NA,CASSFRGYEQFF,TGTGCCAGCAGCTTTCGGGGTTATGAGCAGTTCTTC
NA,TRBV7-8,TRBJ2-3,NA,CASSSNTDTQYF,TGTGCCAGCAGCTCCAACACAGATACGCAGTATTTT
NA,TRBV28,TRBJ2-3,NA,CASSLALGTDTQYF,TGTGCCAGCAGTTTAGCGCTCGGCACAGATACGCAGTATTTT
NA,TRBV7-9,TRBJ1-2,NA,CASRRNAANGYTF,TGTGCCAGCAGACGCAACGCGGCAAATGGCTACACCTTC
NA,TRBV28,TRBJ2-1,TRBD2,CASSSVTSGRSSYNEQFF,TGTGCCAGCAGTTCCGTAACTAGCGGACGCAGCTCCTACAATGAGCAGTTCTTC
NA,TRBV11-2,TRBJ2-7,TRBD2,CASSPGTSGYEQYF,TGTGCCAGCAGCCCAGGGACTAGCGGGTACGAGCAGTACTTC
few,TRBV9,TRBJ2-3,TRBD1,CASSVLQGGDTQYF,TGTGCCAGCAGCGTCTTACAGGGGGGAGATACGCAGTATTTT
NA,TRBV7-9,TRBJ1-2,NA,CASSLGQFYGYTF,TGTGCCAGCAGCTTAGGACAATTCTATGGCTACACCTTC
NA,TRBV13,TRBJ2-7,TRBD1,CASSPRDRLWEQYF,TGTGCCAGCAGCCCCCGGGACAGGCTGTGGGAGCAGTACTTC
NA,TRBV7-8,TRBJ2-7,TRBD1,CASSQGELGQTYEQYF,TGTGCCAGCAGCCAGGGGGAGTTGGGACAAACCTACGAGCAGTACTTC
NA,TRBV6-5,TRBJ1-4,NA,CASSYSRGGNEKLFF,TGTGCCAGCAGTTACTCGAGGGGAGGGAATGAAAAACTGTTTTTT
NA,TRBV11-2,TRBJ2-1,NA,CASSHSIGQSSYNEQFF,TGTGCCAGCAGCCACTCCATCGGACAGAGTTCATACAATGAGCAGTTCTTC
NA,TRBV4-1,TRBJ1-1,NA,CASSGGAGQNTEAFF,TGCGCCAGCAGCGGCGGCGCAGGGCAGAACACTGAAGCTTTCTTT
once,TRBV28,TRBJ2-5,TRBD1,CASSCPTGGEETQYF,TGTGCCAGCAGTTGCCCGACAGGGGGGGAAGAGACCCAGTACTTC
NA,TRBV19,TRBJ2-2,TRBD2,CASSNLRLAGGHTGELFF,TGTGCCAGTAGTAACCTCCGACTAGCGGGAGGTCACACCGGGGAGCTGTTTTTT
once,TRBV10-3,TRBJ2-1,NA,CAISETDWPQYNEQFF,TGTGCCATCAGTGAAACCGACTGGCCCCAGTACAATGAGCAGTTCTTC
NA,TRBV5-8,TRBJ2-5,NA,CASSQTSDVETQYF,TGTGCCAGCAGCCAGACATCAGACGTAGAGACCCAGTACTTC
NA,TRBV28,TRBJ2-4,NA,CATHSRQITLAKNIQYF,TGTGCCACCCATAGCCGACAGATCACCCTAGCCAAAAACATTCAGTACTTC
NA,TRBV5-4,TRBJ2-7,NA,CASSPGPQGTPYEQYF,TGTGCCAGCAGCCCGGGACCCCAGGGGACCCCCTACGAGCAGTACTTC
NA,TRBV11-3,TRBJ1-2,TRBD1,CASSLRTGSYGYTF,TGTGCCAGCAGCTTAAGGACAGGTTCCTATGGCTACACCTTC
NA,TRBV13,TRBJ2-5,NA,CASSLGAGDQETQYF,TGTGCCAGCAGCTTAGGGGCAGGTGATCAAGAGACCCAGTACTTC
NA,TRBV5-1,TRBJ2-5,TRBD2,CASSAGTSGGETQYF,TGCGCCAGCAGCGCTGGGACTAGCGGAGGTGAGACCCAGTACTTC
NA,TRBV2,TRBJ2-1,TRBD2,CATLAGEGDEQFF,TGTGCCACACTAGCGGGAGAGGGCGATGAGCAGTTCTTC
NA,TRBV7-9,TRBJ2-7,TRBD1,CASRPRDRVHERYF,TGTGCCAGCAGGCCAAGGGACAGGGTCCACGAGCGGTACTTC
few,TRBV2,TRBJ1-5,TRBD1,CASRPRTGLNQPQHF,TGTGCCAGCAGACCGCGGACAGGGCTCAATCAGCCCCAGCATTTT
NA,TRBV5-4,TRBJ2-2,TRBD1,CASSLSRGQGSGELFF,TGTGCCAGCAGCTTGAGTAGGGGACAGGGCTCCGGGGAGCTGTTTTTT
NA,TRBV7-9,TRBJ2-3,TRBD2,CASSLVGGTDTQYF,TGTGCCAGCAGCTTAGTGGGAGGGACGGATACGCAGTATTTT
NA,TRBV19,TRBJ1-1,NA,CASSPGYTEAFF,TGTGCCAGTAGTCCCGGTTACACTGAAGCTTTCTTT
NA,TRBV19,TRBJ1-2,TRBD1,CASSLPQQGASYGYTF,TGTGCCAGTAGTCTCCCTCAACAGGGGGCGAGCTATGGCTACACCTTC
NA,TRBV7-2,TRBJ2-7,NA,CASSLFPNYEQYF,TGTGCCAGCAGCTTGTTTCCCAACTACGAGCAGTACTTC
NA,TRBV4-1,TRBJ2-2,TRBD2,CASSQDYKRGAHGGELFF,TGCGCCAGCAGCCAAGATTATAAGCGGGGGGCCCACGGCGGGGAGCTGTTTTTT
NA,TRBV6-1,TRBJ2-7,NA,CASRSLGVGEAAQYF,TGTGCCAGCAGGTCCCTAGGGGTGGGGGAGGCCGCGCAGTACTTC
NA,TRBV6-5,TRBJ2-7,NA,CASSYGPHYEQYF,TGTGCCAGCAGTTACGGGCCCCACTACGAGCAGTACTTC
once,TRBV29-1,TRBJ2-2,NA,CSVEEGDLATNTGELFF,TGCAGCGTTGAAGAGGGGGACCTAGCGACGAACACCGGGGAGCTGTTTTTT
NA,TRBV5-1,TRBJ2-7,NA,CASSLLGSSYEQYF,TGCGCCAGCAGCTTGCTCGGGAGCAGTTACGAGCAGTACTTC
NA,TRBV4-1,TRBJ2-1,NA,CASSSIQGSAGHNEQFF,TGCGCCAGCAGCAGTATCCAGGGGTCAGCGGGGCACAATGAGCAGTTCTTC